The clone carrying this T cell receptor beta chain has more than one count but fewer than ten. Its target is unknown. These data come from a study of cytomegalovirus exposure and HLA in healthy donors. Study in general: From HLA-typed donors, an early data release held roughly 80 million unique TCRs. Study-wide findings and caveats: Common viral pathogens seemed, in a later analysis, to connect with several of the most significant clusters.

This CDR3 has 16 amino acids. Trimming pared 0 bases from V and 1 base from J, leaving 12 bases between. Per the germline V gene, CDR1 is SGHNT and CDR2 is YYREEE (reference sequence). PCR employed 60 Vbeta and 13 Jbeta primers. Clones were read by immunoSEQ multiplex PCR, and TCRdb kept only the in-frame ones, dropping some. The sample has approximately 150,000 clones; just under 80% are singletons. The source is a woman between 18 and 29 years old in good health and CMV-seronegative. The chain uses TRBV5-4 and TRBJ2-3; the D gene is possibly TRBD2 (5 bases). Sequenced input: PBMCs. For the CDR3, the DNA is TGTGCCAGCAGCTTGGGAGGTCGGGGTGGCACAGATACGCAGTATTTT. Its protein is CASSLGGRGGTDTQYF.